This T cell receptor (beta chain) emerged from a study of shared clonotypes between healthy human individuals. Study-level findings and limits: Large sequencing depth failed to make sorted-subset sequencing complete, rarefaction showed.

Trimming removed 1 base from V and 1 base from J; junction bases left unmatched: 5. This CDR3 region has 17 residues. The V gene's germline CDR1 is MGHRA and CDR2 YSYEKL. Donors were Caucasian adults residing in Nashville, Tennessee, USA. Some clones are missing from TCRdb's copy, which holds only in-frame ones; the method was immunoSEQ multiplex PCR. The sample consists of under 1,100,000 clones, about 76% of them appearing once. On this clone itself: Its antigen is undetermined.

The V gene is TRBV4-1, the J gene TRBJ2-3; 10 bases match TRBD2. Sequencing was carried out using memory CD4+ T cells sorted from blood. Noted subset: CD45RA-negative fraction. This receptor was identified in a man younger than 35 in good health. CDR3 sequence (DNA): TGCGCCAGCAGCCAAGCTAGCGGGGGCCACCGCACAGATACGCAGTATTTT. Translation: CASSQASGGHRTDTQYF.